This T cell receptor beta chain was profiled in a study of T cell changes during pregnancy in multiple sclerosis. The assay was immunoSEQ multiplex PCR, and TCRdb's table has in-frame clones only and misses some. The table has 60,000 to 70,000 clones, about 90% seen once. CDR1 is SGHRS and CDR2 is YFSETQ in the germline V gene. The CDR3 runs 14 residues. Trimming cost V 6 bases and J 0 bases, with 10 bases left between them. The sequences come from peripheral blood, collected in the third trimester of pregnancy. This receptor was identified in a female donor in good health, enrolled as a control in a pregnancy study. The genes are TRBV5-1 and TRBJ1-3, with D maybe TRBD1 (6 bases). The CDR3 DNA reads TGCGCCAGCACGGACAGCAACTCTGGAAACACCATATATTTT. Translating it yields CASTDSNSGNTIYF.